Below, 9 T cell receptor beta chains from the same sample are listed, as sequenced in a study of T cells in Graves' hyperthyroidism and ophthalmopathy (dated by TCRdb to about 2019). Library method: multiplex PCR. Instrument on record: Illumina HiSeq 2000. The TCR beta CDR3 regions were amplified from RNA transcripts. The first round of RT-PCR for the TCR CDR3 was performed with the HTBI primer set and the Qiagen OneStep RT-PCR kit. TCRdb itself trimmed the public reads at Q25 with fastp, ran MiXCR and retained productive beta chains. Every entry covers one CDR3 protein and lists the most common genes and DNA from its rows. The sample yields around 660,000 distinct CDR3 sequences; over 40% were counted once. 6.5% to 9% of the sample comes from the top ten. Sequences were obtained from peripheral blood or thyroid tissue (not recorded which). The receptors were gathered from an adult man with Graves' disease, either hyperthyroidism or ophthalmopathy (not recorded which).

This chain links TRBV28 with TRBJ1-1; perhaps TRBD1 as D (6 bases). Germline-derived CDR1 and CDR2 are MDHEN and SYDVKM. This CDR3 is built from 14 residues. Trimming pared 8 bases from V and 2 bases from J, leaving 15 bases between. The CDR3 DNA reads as TGTGCCAGCCTAAAGGGGGGAAGAAACACTGAAGCTTTCTTT. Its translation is CASLKGGRNTEAFF.

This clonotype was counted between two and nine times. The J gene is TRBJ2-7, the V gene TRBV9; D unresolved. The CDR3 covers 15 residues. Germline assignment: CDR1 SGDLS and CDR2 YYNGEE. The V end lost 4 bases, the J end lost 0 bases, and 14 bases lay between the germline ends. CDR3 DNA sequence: TGTGCCAGCAGCCAAGATCCCACCTTCTCCTACGAGCAGTACTTC. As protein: CASSQDPTFSYEQYF. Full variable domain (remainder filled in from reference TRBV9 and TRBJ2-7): DSGVTQTPKHLITATGQRVTLRCSPRSGDLSVYWYQQSLDQGLQFLIQYYNGEERAKGNILERFSAQQFPDLHSELNLSSLELGDSALYFCASSQDPTFSYEQYFGPGTRLTVT.

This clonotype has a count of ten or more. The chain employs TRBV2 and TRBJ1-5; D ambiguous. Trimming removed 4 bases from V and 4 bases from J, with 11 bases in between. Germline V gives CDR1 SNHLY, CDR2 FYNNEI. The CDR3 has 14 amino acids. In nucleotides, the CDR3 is TGTGCCAGCAGTGCTCAATCTAGAAATCAGCCCCAGCATTTT. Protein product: CASSAQSRNQPQHF. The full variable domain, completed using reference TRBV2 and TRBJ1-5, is EPEVTQTPSHQVTQMGQEVILRCVPISNHLYFYWYRQILGQKVEFLVSFYNNEISEKSEIFDDQFSVERPDGSNFTLKIRSTKLEDSAMYFCASSAQSRNQPQHFGDGTRLSIL.

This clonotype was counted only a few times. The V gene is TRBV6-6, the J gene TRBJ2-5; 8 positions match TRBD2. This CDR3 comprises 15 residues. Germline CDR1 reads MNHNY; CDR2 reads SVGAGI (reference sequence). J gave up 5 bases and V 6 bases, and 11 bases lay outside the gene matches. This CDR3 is CASSRRGTRVETQYF. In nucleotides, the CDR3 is TGTGCCAGCAGCCGGCGAGGGACTAGGGTGGAGACCCAGTACTTC.

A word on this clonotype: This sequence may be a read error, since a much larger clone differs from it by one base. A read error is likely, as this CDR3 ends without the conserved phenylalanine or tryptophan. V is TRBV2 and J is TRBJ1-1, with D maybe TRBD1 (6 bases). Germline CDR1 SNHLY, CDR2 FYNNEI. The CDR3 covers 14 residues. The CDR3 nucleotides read TGTGCCATCAGTAAGGAACAGGGAAACACTGAAGCTTTCTCT. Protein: CAISKEQGNTEAFS.

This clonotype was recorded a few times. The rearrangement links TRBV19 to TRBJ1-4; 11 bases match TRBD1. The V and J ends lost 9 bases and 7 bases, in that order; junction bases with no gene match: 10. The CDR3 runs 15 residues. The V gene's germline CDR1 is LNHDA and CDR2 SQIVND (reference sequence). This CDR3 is CASRGSGTGGEKLFF. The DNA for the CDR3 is TGTGCCAGCAGGGGATCCGGGACAGGGGGTGAAAAACTGTTTTTT.

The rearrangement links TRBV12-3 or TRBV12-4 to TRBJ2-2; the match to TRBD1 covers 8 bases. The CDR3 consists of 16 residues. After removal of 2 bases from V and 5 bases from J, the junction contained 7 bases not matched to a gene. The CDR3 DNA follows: TGTGCCAGCAGTTTATGGGGCAGGGGGCTGACCGGGGAGCTGTTTTTT. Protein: CASSLWGRGLTGELFF.

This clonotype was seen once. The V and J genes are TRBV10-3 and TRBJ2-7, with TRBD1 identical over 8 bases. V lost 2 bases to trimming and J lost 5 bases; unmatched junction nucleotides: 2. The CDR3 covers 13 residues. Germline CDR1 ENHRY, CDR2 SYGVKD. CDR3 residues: CAISEAGGDEQYF. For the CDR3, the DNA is TGTGCCATCAGTGAGGCAGGGGGCGACGAGCAGTACTTC.

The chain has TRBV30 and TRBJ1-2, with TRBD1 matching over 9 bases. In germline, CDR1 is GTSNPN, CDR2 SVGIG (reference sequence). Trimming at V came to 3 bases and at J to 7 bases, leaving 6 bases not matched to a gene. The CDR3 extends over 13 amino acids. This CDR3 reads CAWSLGTGSGYTF. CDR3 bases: TGTGCCTGGAGCCTCGGGACAGGGTCTGGCTACACCTTC.